This T cell receptor (beta chain) was sequenced during a study of T cells in Graves' hyperthyroidism and ophthalmopathy. Study details: Before any treatment, at initial diagnosis, peripheral blood was collected. Study findings and constraints: With a median lead of about six months before onset, the model predicted ophthalmopathy. Blood samples included most of the expanded thyroid clonotypes exceeding 0.001.

After removal of 5 bases from V and 3 bases from J, the junction contained 7 bases not matched to a gene. CDR3 length: 15 residues. Thyroid ultrasound, orbital computed tomography, clinical symptoms, and serum thyroxine and TRAb underpinned diagnoses. As to this clonotype: The antigen is undetermined.

RNA transcripts yielded amplified TCR beta CDR3 regions. The primer set for the first-round RT-PCR of the TCR CDR3 was HTBI. TCRdb re-analysed the multiplex PCR reads in MiXCR, keeping a single row per CDR3 protein. The sample lists fewer than 850,000 distinct CDR3 sequences, roughly a sixth occurring once. This chain uses TRBV12-3 or TRBV12-4 with TRBJ2-7, with TRBD1 identical over 10 bases. The source material was blood. The TCR sequence derives from a man over 45 with Graves' hyperthyroidism. CDR3 sequence (DNA): TGTGCCAGCAGTCTAGGGACAGGGGCAGGCTACGAGCAGTACTTC. As protein: CASSLGTGAGYEQYF.